This T cell receptor (beta chain) was sequenced during a study of blood T cells in healthy people across ages. Study-wide findings and caveats: Strong correlation linked observed beta diversity and percent naive T cells. Donors of long life had a larger count of naive CD4+ cells and greater diversity than aged donors.

The germline CDR1 and CDR2 sequences are MDHEN and SYDVKM. V was cut by 7 bases and J by 1 base, with 11 bases left in between. The CDR3 extends over 14 amino acids. As for this clonotype: As yet, its antigen is unknown.

Using a J-beta primer mix together with a sample-barcoded 5' primer, a second PCR was run for roughly 6 to 11 cycles. A single record per CDR3 protein comes from TCRdb applying MiXCR to the 5' RACE reads. Here the sample spans roughly 800,000 distinct CDR3 sequences, roughly 25% being singletons. In addition, the sample was reused for a study of T cells of mothers and their children. That report notes: Maternal samples each gave over 9.5 million TCR beta CDR3 reads, and child samples approximately 3 million each.

The TCR sequence derives from a boy aged 10-17 years in good health. The specimen was blood. This chain links TRBV28 with TRBJ2-1, with a weak D call TRBD1 (5 bases). The CDR3 coding sequence is TGTGCCAGCACAGGGTCGTTGTCCTACAATGAGCAGTTCTTC. Translating it yields CASTGSLSYNEQFF. The full variable domain, with the rest looked up from reference TRBV28 and TRBJ2-1, is DVKVTQSSRYLVKRTGEKVFLECVQDMDHENMFWYRQDPGLGLRLIYFSYDVKMKEKGDIPEGYSVSREKKERFSLILESASTNQTSMYLCASTGSLSYNEQFFGPGTRLTVL.